A selection of T cell receptor beta chains follows, all from one sample in a study of blood T cell repertoires in COVID-19. Sequenced by immunoSEQ multiplex PCR; TCRdb stores in-frame clones only, minus some. The table records almost 80,000 clones, approximately 82% of them present only once. Sequenced input: peripheral blood. These receptors were taken from a woman in her sixties or seventies with acute or convalescent COVID-19. CDR3s include the opening cysteine and the closing phenylalanine or tryptophan. A D gene is named only where the DNA matches it firmly. Clone size is stated in some rows and not others, as once, few, many or a class when expanded.

abundance	d_gene	v_gene	j_gene	CDR3nt	CDR3aa
.	TRBD1	TRBV6-6	TRBJ2-1	TGTGCCAGCAGTTATCGACAGGGGGGAAGAAATGAGCAGTTCTTC	CASSYRQGGRNEQFF
.	TRBD1	TRBV19	TRBJ2-3	TGTGCCAGTAGTCAATCAAACAGGGGATATACGCAGTATTTT	CASSQSNRGYTQYF
.	TRBD2	TRBV19	TRBJ2-5	TGTGCCAGTAGTCCCGGACTAGCGGGAGCTTTTGGTTTAGGGGAGACCCAGTACTTC	CASSPGLAGAFGLGETQYF
.	.	TRBV7-9	TRBJ2-7	TGTGCCAGCAGCTGGGACCGGGACACCGAGCAGTACTTC	CASSWDRDTEQYF
.	.	TRBV3-1/TRBV3-2	TRBJ1-4	TGTGCCAGCAGCCTCTGGGAGGGGGAAAAACTGTTTTTT	CASSLWEGEKLFF
.	TRBD2	TRBV9	TRBJ2-2	TGTGCCAGCAGCTCCAATCCGGGACTAGCGACGAACACCGGGGAGCTGTTTTTT	CASSSNPGLATNTGELFF
.	TRBD2	TRBV27	TRBJ2-7	TGTGCCAGCACCGGGACTAGCGGGAGTTACGAGCAGTACTTC	CASTGTSGSYEQYF
.	.	TRBV12-3/TRBV12-4	TRBJ2-7	TGTGCCAGCAGTATGGGAGCCTACGAGCAGTACTTC	CASSMGAYEQYF
.	.	TRBV7-3	TRBJ2-3	TGTGCCAGCAGCCCCGGACTCGGCGGCTGGGGCACAGATACGCAGTATTTT	CASSPGLGGWGTDTQYF
few	TRBD1	TRBV15	TRBJ1-5	TGTGCCACCAGCAGAGACCCCGGGACAGTCAATCAGCCCCAGCATTTT	CATSRDPGTVNQPQHF
.	TRBD1	TRBV6-6	TRBJ1-1	TGTGCCAGCAGCGCCTGGACAGGGAGAGACACTGAAGCTTTCTTT	CASSAWTGRDTEAFF
once	TRBD2	TRBV9	TRBJ2-1	TGTGCCAGCAGCTATGGGGCGGGAGGGTACAATGAGCAGTTCTTC	CASSYGAGGYNEQFF
.	.	TRBV6-2/TRBV6-3	TRBJ2-7	TGTGCCAGCTGTTACTCTCTCCGGGAGCCCTCCTACGAGCAGTACTTC	CASCYSLREPSYEQYF
.	TRBD1	TRBV28	TRBJ2-4	TGTGCCAGCAGAACCGGGACAGAGCCGTATCTAGCCAAAAACATTCAGTACTTC	CASRTGTEPYLAKNIQYF
.	TRBD1	TRBV6-5	TRBJ1-1	TGTGCCAGCAGTCCTAGGAGGGAGACAGGGGGGGAGGCTTTCTTT	CASSPRRETGGEAFF
.	.	TRBV15	TRBJ1-4	TGTGCCACCAGCAGAGATATCCCCAGGGATGAAAAACTGTTTTTT	CATSRDIPRDEKLFF
.	.	TRBV19	TRBJ2-7	TGTGCCAGTGCCAGGGGCCCCAACTCCTACGAGCAGTACTTC	CASARGPNSYEQYF
.	.	TRBV18	TRBJ2-7	TGTGCCAGCTCACCACGGGCCGATACCTACGAGCAGTACTTC	CASSPRADTYEQYF
.	.	TRBV11-3	TRBJ2-7	TGTGCCAGCAGCCGTGATCAGGGGAGCTACGAGCAGTACTTC	CASSRDQGSYEQYF
few	TRBD1	TRBV2	TRBJ1-2	TGTGCCAGCAGTATCGGGACAGGGGACATTGGGGGCTACACCTTC	CASSIGTGDIGGYTF
.	.	TRBV18	TRBJ2-3	TGTGCCAGCTCACCGGGTCGTGTCGGGTCTAGCACAGATACGCAGTATTTT	CASSPGRVGSSTDTQYF
few	.	TRBV11-2	TRBJ2-3	TGTGCCAGCAGCTTATCTGTCCGCACAGATACGCAGTATTTT	CASSLSVRTDTQYF
once	TRBD1	TRBV5-8	TRBJ1-1	TGTGCCAGCAGCCTAGGACAGGGGGCGCGTCGGGGGGCTTTCTTT	CASSLGQGARRGAFF
.	TRBD1	TRBV25-1	TRBJ2-3	TGTGCCAGCAGACAAACAGGGGTCAGCACAGATACGCAGTATTTT	CASRQTGVSTDTQYF
.	.	TRBV6-5	TRBJ2-2	TGTGCCAGCAGTAAGGGGTATGGGACCGGGGAGCTGTTTTTT	CASSKGYGTGELFF
.	.	TRBV6-4	TRBJ2-1	TGTGCCAGCAGTGTTAGCTCTACCTACAATGAGCAGTTCTTC	CASSVSSTYNEQFF
few	TRBD2	TRBV6-2/TRBV6-3	TRBJ2-7	TGTGCCAGCAGTTACTCGGGGGAGGTCGGGACTAGACATTTCTTC	CASSYSGEVGTRHFF
.	TRBD2	TRBV6-2/TRBV6-3	TRBJ2-1	TGTGCCAGCAGTTATAGTTCTGATGGGAGGGGCGAGCAGTTCTTC	CASSYSSDGRGEQFF
.	TRBD1	TRBV5-6	TRBJ1-1	TGTGCCAGCAGCTTTGGGACAGGGGTCTTTTCGATGAACACTGAAGCTTTCTTT	CASSFGTGVFSMNTEAFF
.	TRBD2	TRBV2	TRBJ2-7	TGTGCCAGCAGTAGCGGGGGAGGGTTCTACGAGCAGTACTTC	CASSSGGGFYEQYF
.	.	TRBV7-2	TRBJ1-1	TGTGCCAGCAGCTTAGGACAGGCGAACACTGAAGCTTTCTTT	CASSLGQANTEAFF
.	TRBD2	TRBV19	TRBJ2-3	TGTGCCAGTAGTATCGGGGGGTTTGCAGATACGCAGTATTTT	CASSIGGFADTQYF
.	TRBD2	TRBV11-3	TRBJ2-3	TGTGCCAGCAGCCATGGACTAGCGGGAGGTACGCAGTATTTT	CASSHGLAGGTQYF
.	.	TRBV6-6	TRBJ1-2	TGTGCCAGCAGTCACACTCGGGACTCGCACCCCGTCTTC	CASSHTRDSHPVF
once	.	TRBV19	TRBJ2-7	TGTGCCAGTAGCAATACAGGGTTGGGGGAGCAGTACTTC	CASSNTGLGEQYF
.	.	TRBV5-4	TRBJ2-1	TGTGCCAGCAGCTTGTCGGTAAGCTCCTACAATGAGCAGTTCTTC	CASSLSVSSYNEQFF
.	.	TRBV13	TRBJ2-6	TGTGCCAGCGTGTGGGACAGAGGGAGGTTCGGGGCCAACGTCCTGACTTTC	CASVWDRGRFGANVLTF
.	.	TRBV7-2	TRBJ2-1	TGTGCCAGCAGCTCTTCCAGGGGAGATGAGCAGTTCTTC	CASSSSRGDEQFF
few	TRBD2	TRBV7-3	TRBJ2-1	TGTGCCAGCAGCCCCCAACCTAGCGGGAATGAGCAGTTCTTC	CASSPQPSGNEQFF
.	.	TRBV5-1	TRBJ2-7	TGCGCCAGCAGCTGGGACAGCGGGGGCGGCTACGAGCAGTACTTC	CASSWDSGGGYEQYF
few	.	TRBV5-5	TRBJ1-3	TGTGCCAGCAGCTCCGACAGCATCTCTGGAAACACCATATATTTT	CASSSDSISGNTIYF
once	.	TRBV24-1	TRBJ2-1	TGTGCCACCAGCAATATAGGCGGGCAGTTCTTC	CATSNIGGQFF
.	.	TRBV19	TRBJ1-1	TGTGCCAGTAAGGGGTTGGCCCGAGGTGAAGCTTTCTTT	CASKGLARGEAFF
.	TRBD2	TRBV2	TRBJ2-1	TGTGCCAGCAGTGATAGTACTAGCGGATACAATGAGCAGTTCTTC	CASSDSTSGYNEQFF
.	TRBD1	TRBV2	TRBJ1-2	TGTGCCAGCAGTCGGGACAGGGGGGGGAGTGGCTACACCTTC	CASSRDRGGSGYTF
once	TRBD2	TRBV7-7	TRBJ2-5	TGTGCCAGCAGCTTAGGGGGACTAGAGGGAGAGACCCAGTACTTC	CASSLGGLEGETQYF
.	.	TRBV21-1	TRBJ1-5	TGTGCCAGCAGCACCCTCCGGGACCAGGGGCAGCCCCAGCATTTT	CASSTLRDQGQPQHF
few	TRBD1	TRBV11-2	TRBJ2-2	TGTGCCAGCAGCTTAGGGGACAGGGGGGGCACCGGGGAGCTGTTTTTT	CASSLGDRGGTGELFF
.	.	TRBV9	TRBJ1-1	TGTGCCAGCAGCGTAGTCCCCGGGAACACTGAAGCTTTCTTT	CASSVVPGNTEAFF
.	TRBD2	TRBV20-1	TRBJ2-3	TGCAGTGCTAGTGTAGGACTAGCGGGTTCCACAGATACGCAGTATTTT	CSASVGLAGSTDTQYF
once	TRBD1	TRBV24-1	TRBJ2-4	TGTGCCACCAGTGATGGGACAGGCGACCCTAAGGCAAACATTCAGTACTTC	CATSDGTGDPKANIQYF
once	.	TRBV18	TRBJ2-3	TGTGCCAGCTCAACCTTTACCGGGAGTGGGGCAGATACGCAGTATTTT	CASSTFTGSGADTQYF
.	TRBD1	TRBV7-8	TRBJ1-4	TGTGCCACCCGCAGGGGACAGCCGATGAACACTAATGAAAAACTGTTTTTT	CATRRGQPMNTNEKLFF
few	TRBD2	TRBV7-3	TRBJ2-1	TGTGCCAGCAGCCTGCCGGGACTAGGGCAGTTCTTC	CASSLPGLGQFF